These 22 T cell receptor beta chains originate from one sample sequenced in a study of blood T cell repertoires in COVID-19. Method: immunoSEQ multiplex PCR; TCRdb's copy keeps in-frame clones and lacks some. The sample includes roughly 160,000 clones, roughly 70% of them seen just once. Sequenced material: peripheral blood. These receptors were collected from a woman of 80 years or more with acute or convalescent COVID-19.

The J gene is TRBJ1-6, the V gene TRBV13; 12 nucleotides line up with TRBD1. The CDR3 extends over 18 amino acids. Germline V lookup: CDR1 PRHDT, CDR2 FYEKMQ (reference sequence). After removal of 0 bases from V and 10 bases from J, the junction contained 10 bases not matched to a gene. DNA for the CDR3: TGTGCCAGCAGCTTAGGCCGGAGGGACAGGGGGCGTAGCTCACCCCTCCACTTT. It codes for CASSLGRRDRGRSSPLHF.

This chain joins TRBV6-5 and TRBJ2-3; 7 positions match TRBD2. V gave up 4 bases and J gave up 0 bases; unmatched junction bases: 4. From germline, CDR1 is MNHEY and CDR2 SVGAGI. This CDR3 region has 15 residues. In DNA, the CDR3 is TGTGCCAGCAGTTCTTGGACTAGGAGCACAGATACGCAGTATTTT. It is translated as CASSSWTRSTDTQYF.

This clone was observed a few times. The chain is built from TRBV4-1 and TRBJ1-2; 11 bases are shared with TRBD1. CDR3 length equals 15 residues. CDR1 and CDR2 from the germline V gene are MGHRA and YSYEKL. Trimming at V came to 5 bases and at J to 7 bases, leaving 9 bases not matched to a gene. The CDR3 spells CASSAGQGARVGYTF. The DNA of the CDR3 is TGCGCCAGCAGCGCAGGACAGGGGGCGCGGGTTGGCTACACCTTC.

In DNA form, the CDR3 reads TGTGCCAGCAGTGCCGGACTAGCGGGCGCCCTTAGGCAGTACTTC. Protein sequence: CASSAGLAGALRQYF. V and J are TRBV28 and TRBJ2-7; TRBD2 matches at 11 bases. V lost 5 bases and J lost 9; bases outside the gene matches: 12. The CDR3 is 15 residues long. Germline V lookup: CDR1 MDHEN, CDR2 SYDVKM.

The chain has TRBV6-5 and TRBJ2-7; possibly TRBD2 for D (5 bases). Trimming pared 4 bases from V and 3 bases from J, leaving 16 bases between. CDR3 length: 15 residues. The germline gives CDR1 MNHEY, CDR2 SVGAGI. In DNA, the CDR3 is TGTGCCAGCAGTTTTCAAGCGGCGGCAGACTACGAGCAGTACTTC. Protein: CASSFQAAADYEQYF.

J is TRBJ1-3 and V is TRBV6-6, with a possible D match to TRBD1 (5 bases). The CDR3 has 14 amino acids. CDR1 and CDR2 from the germline V gene are MNHNY and SVGAGI (reference sequence). The germline V and J ends were trimmed by 6 bases and 7 bases, with 16 bases remaining between them. The CDR3 here is CASRAGGITNTIYF. In nucleotides, the CDR3 is TGTGCCAGCAGGGCGGGGGGGATTACTAACACCATATATTTT.

The V call is TRBV19, the J call TRBJ2-1, with 8 nucleotides matching TRBD1. The CDR3 consists of 12 residues. The trim removed 6 bases at V and 13 bases at J, leaving 8 bases unmatched. Germline V gene data show CDR1 as LNHDA and CDR2 as SQIVND (reference sequence). Written as DNA, the CDR3 is TGTGCCAGTAGCGACAGGGGATTGGAACAGTTCTTC. This codes for CASSDRGLEQFF.

Concerning this clone: Other nucleotide sequences in the sample specify the same CDR3. The chain recombines TRBV28 with TRBJ1-4; 7 bases align to TRBD1. The CDR3 consists of 13 residues. The germline gives CDR1 MDHEN, CDR2 SYDVKM. V lost 5 bases and J lost 8; bases outside the gene matches: 5. CDR3 sequence (DNA): TGTGCCAGCAGTCTGGAGGGGGCCGAAAAACTGTTTTTT. It specifies CASSLEGAEKLFF.

The chain employs TRBV12-3 or TRBV12-4 and TRBJ2-7; weak D call: TRBD2 (5 bases). Trimming removed 5 bases from V and 6 bases from J, with 11 bases in between. This CDR3 region has 12 residues. In nucleotides, the CDR3 is TGTGCCAGCAGTAGGGAGCCGGTCGAGCAGTACTTC. Its translation is CASSREPVEQYF.

The V call is TRBV12-3 or TRBV12-4, the J call TRBJ2-3; D unresolved. The CDR3 contains 13 residues. The V end was cut by 7 bases, the J end by 7 bases, with 15 bases between. The CDR3 reads CASTPLSVHTQYF. The CDR3 nucleotides are TGTGCCAGCACCCCATTAAGCGTTCATACGCAGTATTTT.

The V and J genes are TRBV19 and TRBJ2-1; D not resolved. The CDR3 contains 15 residues. The V and J ends lost 1 base and 1 base respectively, with 8 bases between them. The V gene's germline CDR1 is LNHDA and CDR2 SQIVND (reference sequence). CDR3 bases: TGTGCCAGTAGTATAGCCGGAGCTTCCTACAATGAGCAGTTCTTC. Encoded protein: CASSIAGASYNEQFF.

The chain uses TRBV18 and TRBJ1-5; TRBD1 matches at 8 bases. V shed 2 bases, J shed 0 bases, and the junction held 3 bases outside the gene matches. Germline values: CDR1 KGHSH, CDR2 LQKENI. This CDR3 has 16 residues. The DNA of the CDR3 is TGTGCCAGCTCACCAGGACAGGGTAATAGCAATCAGCCCCAGCATTTT. Its translation is CASSPGQGNSNQPQHF.

The chain uses TRBV7-9 and TRBJ2-7, with D tentatively TRBD1 (6 bases). Between the trimmed V and J ends, which lost 5 bases and 2 bases, there was a span of 13 bases. CDR3 size: 14 residues. Germline V CDR1 and CDR2: SEHNR, FQNEAQ (reference sequence). CDR3 DNA: TGTGCCAGCAGCGACCGCGGACAGACCTACGAGCAGTACTTC. Protein sequence: CASSDRGQTYEQYF. The entire variable domain, with the rest obtained from reference TRBV7-9 and TRBJ2-7, is as follows: DTGVSQNPRHKITKRGQNVTFRCDPISEHNRLYWYRQTLGQGPEFLTYFQNEAQLEKSRLLSDRFSAERPKGSFSTLEIQRTEQGDSAMYLCASSDRGQTYEQYFGPGTRLTVT.

The V gene is TRBV3-1 (or the pseudogene TRBV3-2), the J gene TRBJ1-2; 11 bases align to TRBD1. Looked up from germline, CDR1 is LGHDT and CDR2 is YNNKEL (reference sequence). This CDR3 region has 13 residues. V dropped 3 bases and J dropped 8; count of bases not matched to a gene: 2. This CDR3 reads CASSQGQGVGYTF. The CDR3 DNA reads TGTGCCAGCAGCCAGGGACAGGGGGTAGGCTACACCTTC.

This chain joins TRBV27 and TRBJ2-7; 12 bases are a match to TRBD2. V dropped 6 bases and J dropped 3; count of bases not matched to a gene: 3. CDR1 is MNHEY and CDR2 is SMNVEV in the germline V gene (reference sequence). The CDR3 totals 14 residues. The CDR3 protein is CASRTSGSLYEQYF. CDR3 DNA sequence: TGTGCCAGCAGGACTAGCGGGAGCCTCTACGAGCAGTACTTC.

The sample holds a few counts of this clone. In DNA, the CDR3 is TGCGCCAGCAGCTTGGTAAGAGCAGATACGCAGTATTTT. As protein: CASSLVRADTQYF. This rearrangement joins TRBV5-1 to TRBJ2-3; D unresolved. Germline loops: CDR1 SGHRS, CDR2 YFSETQ. Trimming shortened V by 0 bases and J by 4 bases, and 6 bases separated the two germline ends. This CDR3 contains 13 residues.

This sequence joins TRBV2 and TRBJ2-7; TRBD1 aligns across 11 bases. The V gene's germline CDR1 is SNHLY and CDR2 FYNNEI. The CDR3 sequence is 14 residues long. V was pared by 7 bases and J by 6 bases, with 8 bases of the junction left unmatched. The CDR3 DNA reads TGTGCCAGCACCCCGGACAGGGGGCGCGGCGAGCAGTACTTC. Translating it yields CASTPDRGRGEQYF.

About this clone: The sample contains more than one DNA sequence encoding this CDR3. This chain uses TRBV12-3 or TRBV12-4 with TRBJ2-7; D gene ambiguous. V lost 5 bases and J lost 3, with 8 bases in between. This CDR3 is built from 12 residues. The DNA for the CDR3 is TGTGCCAGCAGTCGAGGAAGCTACGAGCAGTACTTC. Its translation is CASSRGSYEQYF.

V and J are TRBV27 and TRBJ2-7, with 13 bases identical to TRBD2. Trimming cost V 5 bases and J 3 bases; bases outside gene matches: 7. Germline V lookup: CDR1 MNHEY, CDR2 SMNVEV (reference sequence). This CDR3 is 16 amino acids long. The CDR3 sequence: CASSVTGLAGVYEQYF. The CDR3 DNA is TGTGCCAGCAGTGTAACAGGACTAGCGGGAGTCTACGAGCAGTACTTC.

V usage is TRBV9 and J usage is TRBJ1-1; D is unclear. Per the germline V gene, CDR1 is SGDLS and CDR2 is YYNGEE. V gave up 3 bases and J gave up 7 bases, with 13 bases separating them. CDR3 length equals 13 residues. CDR3 in amino acids: CASSGSGEDEAFF. In DNA, the CDR3 is TGTGCCAGCAGCGGTTCTGGTGAGGATGAAGCTTTCTTT.

The V call is TRBV30, the J call TRBJ2-1; the D gene is possibly TRBD2 (5 bases). V gave up 2 bases and J gave up 15 bases, with 17 bases separating them. This CDR3 has 12 residues. CDR1 and CDR2 from the germline V gene are GTSNPN and SVGIG (reference sequence). The CDR3 reads CAWSNGGSDRFF. CDR3 DNA sequence: TGTGCCTGGAGTAATGGTGGGAGCGACCGGTTCTTC.

This clone was counted a few times. This chain links TRBV10-1 with TRBJ2-7, with 9 bases identical to TRBD1. The V segment lost 3 bases and the J segment 4 bases; nucleotides outside the gene matches: 7. Germline CDR1 and CDR2: WNHNN and SYGVQD (reference sequence). The CDR3 consists of 15 residues. The CDR3 protein is CASSEGDRVFYEQYF. The CDR3 DNA follows: TGCGCCAGCAGTGAAGGGGACAGGGTATTTTACGAGCAGTACTTC.